A single sample gave rise to the 31 T cell receptor beta chains below, sequenced in a study of cytomegalovirus exposure and HLA in healthy donors. 60 Vbeta and 13 Jbeta primers were used in PCR. Libraries were prepared by immunoSEQ multiplex PCR; TCRdb keeps only in-frame clonotypes and omits some of them. Of about 160,000 clones in the sample, approximately 86% were seen once. Material for sequencing was PBMCs. These receptors all come from a woman younger than 35 in good health and CMV-seronegative.

The DNA for the CDR3 is TGTGCCACCCTAGCTTCCTACGAGCAGTACTTC. Translation: CATLASYEQYF. The chain joins TRBV10-3 to TRBJ2-7; possibly TRBD2 for D (5 bases). Deletions cut 10 bases from V and 1 base from J, with 8 bases between. The germline gives CDR1 ENHRY, CDR2 SYGVKD. The CDR3 is 11 residues long.

The CDR3: CASSGLAGYNEQFF. Here the CDR3 DNA reads TGTGCCAGCAGTGGACTAGCGGGGTACAATGAGCAGTTCTTC. V gene TRBV6-1 combines with J gene TRBJ2-1, with 11 nucleotides matching TRBD2. Looked up from germline, CDR1 is MNHNS and CDR2 is SASEGT. V dropped 4 bases and J dropped 4; count of bases not matched to a gene: 0. The CDR3 is made up of 14 amino acids.

The J gene is TRBJ1-1, the V gene TRBV28; no definite D call. V gave up 3 bases and J gave up 5 bases, with 16 bases separating them. The CDR3 has 15 amino acids. CDR1 and CDR2 (germline): MDHEN, SYDVKM. The CDR3 DNA follows: TGTGCCAGCAGTTTCAAGTGGAGGAGTGTAACTGAAGCTTTCTTT. This encodes CASSFKWRSVTEAFF.

This chain links TRBV5-6 with TRBJ1-1; 9 positions match TRBD1. V trimming: 4 bases; J trimming: 7 bases; junction bases outside the gene matches: 2. The CDR3 totals 12 residues. From germline, CDR1 is SGHDT and CDR2 YYEEEE. In DNA, the CDR3 is TGTGCCAGCAGCGGGACAGGGCTTGAAGCTTTCTTT. Protein product: CASSGTGLEAFF.

The chain joins TRBV15 to TRBJ1-3, with TRBD1 matching 9 bases. The CDR3 sequence is 19 residues long. Germline CDR1 is LNHNV and CDR2 is YYDKDF (reference sequence). Trimming at V came to 5 bases and at J to 4 bases, leaving 18 bases not matched to a gene. CDR3 sequence (DNA): TGTGCCACCAGCTACCTGCGACAGGGGGAATACGCTCCGGGAAACACCATATATTTT. Translated: CATSYLRQGEYAPGNTIYF. Full variable domain (outside the CDR3, taken from reference TRBV15 and TRBJ1-3): DAMVIQNPRYQVTQFGKPVTLSCSQTLNHNVMYWYQQKSSQAPKLLFHYYDKDFNNEADTPDNFQSRRPNTSFCFLDIRSPGLGDTAMYLCATSYLRQGEYAPGNTIYFGEGSWLTVV.

This clone turned up a few times. The CDR3 DNA is TGCGCCAGCAGCTTGGCCGCGGGGCCTGGGGCCAACGTCCTGACTTTC. Translating gives CASSLAAGPGANVLTF. J is TRBJ2-6 and V is TRBV5-1; possibly TRBD2 for D (6 bases). The germline V gene has CDR1 SGHRS and CDR2 YFSETQ. V was clipped by 0 bases and J by 2 bases, with 9 bases between them. The CDR3 covers 16 residues.

The chain joins TRBV7-9 to TRBJ1-5; a weak D match, TRBD1 (6 bases). V was trimmed by 8 bases and J by 2 bases, leaving 13 bases between them. Per germline, CDR1 SEHNR and CDR2 FQNEAQ (reference sequence). This CDR3 has 14 amino acids. The CDR3 loop is CASAGGPGNQPQHF. The CDR3 DNA follows: TGTGCCAGCGCGGGGGGGCCTGGCAATCAGCCCCAGCATTTT.

This chain uses TRBV5-6 with TRBJ2-5; no clear D gene. The CDR3 length is 12 residues. Germline V gene sequence: CDR1 SGHDT, CDR2 YYEEEE. Trimming removed 2 bases at V and 5 bases at J, with 7 bases between. CDR3 region: CASSFRRETQYF. DNA of the CDR3: TGTGCCAGCAGCTTTCGCAGGGAGACCCAGTACTTC.

The rearrangement uses TRBV10-3 and TRBJ2-3; 8 bases fit TRBD2. This CDR3 is 17 amino acids long. CDR1 ENHRY and CDR2 SYGVKD come from the germline V gene. Trimming at V came to 6 bases and at J to 2 bases, leaving 13 bases not matched to a gene. The CDR3 loop is CAIRGSGGWGDTDTQYF. Written as DNA, the CDR3 is TGTGCCATCAGGGGAAGCGGGGGCTGGGGGGACACAGATACGCAGTATTTT.

The chain has TRBV19 and TRBJ1-5; TRBD1 is a possible D gene (6 bases). Per the germline V gene, CDR1 is LNHDA and CDR2 is SQIVND (reference sequence). CDR3 size: 16 residues. V was shortened by 3 bases and J by 0 bases, with 12 bases between the two germline ends. This CDR3 is CASSIHRADSNQPQHF. The CDR3, as DNA: TGTGCCAGTAGTATCCACAGGGCAGATAGCAATCAGCCCCAGCATTTT.

This clone occurred once. V usage is TRBV6-5 and J usage is TRBJ2-1, with 8 bases matching TRBD1. Germline V gene sequence: CDR1 MNHEY, CDR2 SVGAGI. This CDR3 has 14 amino acids. With V trimmed by 3 bases and J by 4 bases, 2 bases remained unmatched. CDR3 DNA: TGTGCCAGCAGTTATCGACAGGGGTACAATGAGCAGTTCTTC. This translates into CASSYRQGYNEQFF.

CDR3 amino acids: CARGLAGGRTGELFF. The CDR3 nucleotides read TGTGCCCGAGGACTAGCGGGGGGGCGGACCGGGGAGCTGTTTTTT. The chain couples TRBV6-1 to TRBJ2-2; 15 bases align to TRBD2. This CDR3 is built from 15 residues. The J segment lost 5 bases and the V segment lost 11 bases, leaving 6 bases of the junction unmatched. Germline CDR1 and CDR2: MNHNS and SASEGT.

The chain links TRBV5-1 to TRBJ2-7; TRBD2 matches at 9 bases. The trim removed 2 bases at V and 1 base at J, leaving 7 bases unmatched. Germline CDR1 is SGHRS and CDR2 is YFSETQ. The CDR3 sequence is 16 residues long. Here the CDR3 DNA reads TGCGCCAGCAGCTTTGGTGCGGGAGGGAGTTCCTACGAGCAGTACTTC. Residues: CASSFGAGGSSYEQYF. Drawing the rest from reference TRBV5-1 and TRBJ2-7, the complete variable domain is KAGVTQTPRYLIKTRGQQVTLSCSPISGHRSVSWYQQTPGQGLQFLFEYFSETQRNKGNFPGRFSGRQFSNSRSEMNVSTLELGDSALYLCASSFGAGGSSYEQYFGPGTRLTVT.

The chain combines TRBV19 with TRBJ1-1; D uncertain. The V gene's germline CDR1 is LNHDA and CDR2 SQIVND (reference sequence). This CDR3 has 14 residues. Trimming removed 3 bases at V and 1 base at J, with 9 bases between. For the CDR3, the DNA is TGTGCCAGTAGTATCCAGATAGCGAACACTGAAGCTTTCTTT. This sequence encodes CASSIQIANTEAFF.

This chain uses TRBV29-1 with TRBJ2-5; 9 bases fit TRBD2. V gave up 3 bases and J gave up 11 bases; unmatched junction bases: 10. This CDR3 comprises 13 residues. Germline V lookup: CDR1 SQVTM, CDR2 ANQGSEA. CDR3 loop: CSVETSGTTKQYF. CDR3 coding DNA: TGCAGCGTTGAGACTAGCGGAACTACGAAGCAGTACTTC.

V usage is TRBV19 and J usage is TRBJ2-7; 8 bases are a match to TRBD1. The J segment lost 5 bases and the V segment lost 3 bases, leaving 6 bases of the junction unmatched. The CDR3 has 14 amino acids. The germline V gene encodes CDR1 LNHDA and CDR2 SQIVND (reference sequence). The CDR3 DNA sequence: TGTGCCAGTAGTATGACAGGGGAGCGGAACGAGCAGTACTTC. Its translation is CASSMTGERNEQYF.

The table lists this clone with a count of one. The CDR3 sequence is CASSSTLQGPNSDGYTF. The DNA of the CDR3 is TGTGCCAGCAGTTCCACCCTACAGGGGCCTAATAGTGATGGCTACACCTTC. This chain uses TRBV28 with TRBJ1-2; 7 positions agree with TRBD1. CDR3 length equals 17 residues. V was clipped by 4 bases and J by 6 bases; unmatched bases: 17. Germline loops: CDR1 MDHEN, CDR2 SYDVKM.

CDR3 sequence (DNA): TGTGCCAGCAGTCACGACAGGGGCGGAGGAGGAAACACCATATATTTT. As protein: CASSHDRGGGGNTIYF. The chain couples TRBV6-6 to TRBJ1-3, with 8 nucleotides matching TRBD1. This CDR3 is 16 amino acids long. The ends lost 5 bases at V and 4 bases at J; junction bases unmatched: 10. CDR1 is MNHNY, CDR2 SVGAGI, per germline (reference sequence).

The chain uses TRBV7-2 and TRBJ2-3; 11 nucleotides align to TRBD2. CDR3 length: 14 amino acids. J gave up 4 bases and V 3 bases, and 0 bases lay outside the gene matches. In germline, CDR1 is SGHTA, CDR2 FQGNSA. CDR3 region: CASSLGLAADTQYF. CDR3 DNA: TGTGCCAGCAGCTTGGGACTAGCGGCAGATACGCAGTATTTT. Drawing the rest from reference TRBV7-2 and TRBJ2-3, the complete variable domain is GAGVSQSPSNKVTEKGKDVELRCDPISGHTALYWYRQSLGQGLEFLIYFQGNSAPDKSGLPSDRFSAERTGGSVSTLTIQRTQQEDSAVYLCASSLGLAADTQYFGPGTRLTVL.

This clone was counted a single time. The rearrangement links TRBV6-1 to TRBJ2-1; D remains unclear. Per germline, CDR1 MNHNS and CDR2 SASEGT. The length of the CDR3 is 15 residues. Trimming stripped 10 bases from V and 0 bases from J, with 16 bases between. The chain's CDR3 is CATSLSGSSYNEQFF. CDR3 nucleotide sequence: TGTGCCACGTCGCTGTCGGGTAGCTCCTACAATGAGCAGTTCTTC.

The chain uses TRBV10-3 and TRBJ2-5; TRBD2 agrees at 11 bases. V dropped 4 bases and J dropped 5; count of bases not matched to a gene: 12. This CDR3 has 17 residues. Germline CDR1 and CDR2: ENHRY and SYGVKD. The CDR3 DNA reads as TGTGCCATCAGTGGGCGGCTAGCGGGAGGAAGATGGGAGACCCAGTACTTC. Amino acid sequence: CAISGRLAGGRWETQYF.

This clone was picked up a small number of times. The chain employs TRBV6-5 and TRBJ2-7; 9 positions match TRBD2. The trim removed 8 bases at V and 6 bases at J, leaving 5 bases unmatched. The germline V gene has CDR1 MNHEY and CDR2 SVGAGI. The length of the CDR3 is 12 residues. The CDR3: CASSRAGGEQYF. In DNA form, the CDR3 reads TGTGCCAGCTCGAGAGCGGGGGGCGAGCAGTACTTC.

The J gene is TRBJ2-7, the V gene TRBV11-2; D possibly corresponds to TRBD1 (5 bases). This CDR3 is built from 14 residues. Trimming took 1 base from V and 2 from J, leaving 9 bases between them. The germline CDR1 and CDR2 sequences are SGHAT and FQNNGV. The CDR3 spells CASSLGPGTYEQYF. The DNA for the CDR3 is TGTGCCAGCAGCTTAGGTCCAGGGACCTACGAGCAGTACTTC.

The table lists this clone with a count of one. CDR3 DNA: TGCAGCGCAATAGCGGGAGGAGGGACAGATACGCAGTATTTT. The encoded protein is CSAIAGGGTDTQYF. The rearrangement joins TRBV29-1 to TRBJ2-3, with 10 nucleotides matching TRBD2. Per the germline V gene, CDR1 is SQVTM and CDR2 is ANQGSEA. The CDR3 runs to 14 residues. Trimming at V came to 7 bases and at J to 3 bases, leaving 7 bases not matched to a gene.

Concerning this clone itself: An end of the junction differs from the germline gene, which may be a read error. CDR3 sequence: CSSSVFQGPYNSPLHF. Written as DNA, the CDR3 is TGTTCCAGCAGCGTTTTCCAGGGGCCCTATAATTCACCCCTCCACTTT. This chain links TRBV7-9 with TRBJ1-6; D perhaps matches TRBD1 (6 bases). The CDR3 spans 16 residues. The germline V gene encodes CDR1 SEHNR and CDR2 FQNEAQ (reference sequence).

The chain couples TRBV18 to TRBJ2-7, with D possibly matching TRBD2 (6 bases). V lost 2 bases and J 2 bases, leaving 7 bases between the germline ends. The CDR3 totals 13 residues. Germline values: CDR1 KGHSH, CDR2 LQKENI. In DNA, the CDR3 is TGTGCCAGCTCACCAGGGGAGGCCTACGAGCAGTACTTC. Protein: CASSPGEAYEQYF.

V is TRBV7-9 and J is TRBJ1-2, with no clear D. Between the trimmed V and J ends, which lost 1 base and 8 bases, there was a span of 14 bases. The CDR3 loop spans 14 amino acids. Germline values: CDR1 SEHNR, CDR2 FQNEAQ (reference sequence). The CDR3 sequence is CASSLVEVEAGYTF. The DNA for the CDR3 is TGTGCCAGCAGCTTAGTCGAGGTAGAGGCGGGCTACACCTTC.

This clone came up once. The V and J genes are TRBV28 and TRBJ1-5; 10 bases match TRBD1. J was trimmed by 5 bases and V by 3 bases; bases with no gene match: 1. The germline CDR1 and CDR2 sequences are MDHEN and SYDVKM. The CDR3 extends over 14 amino acids. The CDR3 loop reads CASSLDRGDQPQHF. CDR3 DNA: TGTGCCAGCAGTTTGGACAGGGGGGATCAGCCCCAGCATTTT.

This clone has just a few counts. The rearrangement links TRBV2 to TRBJ2-1, with 7 bases that match TRBD2. Germline V gene sequence: CDR1 SNHLY, CDR2 FYNNEI. V trimming: 6 bases; J trimming: 8 bases; junction bases outside the gene matches: 10. This CDR3 comprises 14 residues. The CDR3 reads CASRAQSGTDEQFF. The CDR3 nucleotides read TGTGCCAGCAGGGCTCAGAGCGGGACGGATGAGCAGTTCTTC.

This sequence joins TRBV19 and TRBJ2-7; perhaps TRBD1 as D (6 bases). Trimming took 6 bases from V and 7 from J, leaving 22 bases between them. This CDR3 comprises 15 residues. Germline V gene sequence: CDR1 LNHDA, CDR2 SQIVND (reference sequence). CDR3 sequence (DNA): TGTGCCAGTAGCCCCTTCGGGACAACCTTAAGGGAGCAGTACTTC. The encoded protein is CASSPFGTTLREQYF. The full variable domain, rest sourced from reference TRBV19 and TRBJ2-7, is DGGITQSPKYLFRKEGQNVTLSCEQNLNHDAMYWYRQDPGQGLRLIYYSQIVNDFQKGDIAEGYSVSREKKESFPLTVTSAQKNPTAFYLCASSPFGTTLREQYFGPGTRLTVT.

In its sample, this clone was seen once. This sequence joins TRBV28 and TRBJ2-7; 8 bases align to TRBD2. V lost 7 bases and J lost 4; bases outside the gene matches: 18. CDR3 length equals 17 residues. Germline V lookup: CDR1 MDHEN, CDR2 SYDVKM. The CDR3 DNA follows: TGTGCCAGCACCGGGGGGGGCAGGGATCTTCGAGGGTACGAGCAGTACTTC. Its protein product is CASTGGGRDLRGYEQYF.